The clone carrying this T cell receptor (beta chain) was detected only a few times. This record comes from a study of T cells after yellow fever vaccination. TCRdb redid the calling of the 5' RACE reads with MiXCR, one entry per CDR3 protein. The sample holds 620,000 or so distinct CDR3 sequences, around a sixth seen once. CDR3 length: 15 amino acids. Looked up from germline, CDR1 is SGHTA and CDR2 is FQGNSA. Trimming stripped 1 base from V and 5 bases from J, with 11 bases between. The source of this sequence is a man between 18 and 35 years old who received the YFV17D yellow fever vaccine. The J gene is TRBJ1-4, the V gene TRBV7-2; D is uncertain. Source: PBMCs, taken about 5 days after the first yellow fever vaccination. This CDR3 reads CASSLGRVPNEKLFF. The CDR3 DNA reads TGTGCCAGCAGCTTAGGCCGGGTCCCCAATGAAAAACTGTTTTTT. The full variable domain, its missing parts supplied by reference TRBV7-2 and TRBJ1-4, is GAGVSQSPSNKVTEKGKDVELRCDPISGHTALYWYRQSLGQGLEFLIYFQGNSAPDKSGLPSDRFSAERTGGSVSTLTIQRTQQEDSAVYLCASSLGRVPNEKLFFGSGTQLSVL.